These 15 T cell receptor beta chains were sequenced from one sample in a study of CXCR3-negative and CXCR3-positive naive CD8 T cells. Via 5' RACE with UMI labels, TRB cDNA libraries were prepared. TCRdb re-called the 5' RACE reads and catalogs CDR3 proteins one per entry, DNA excluded. The sample has tens of thousands of distinct CDR3 sequences. Sequencing used memory CD8+ T cells from blood. The source is a human donor in good health. Some clones in this sample may be carry-over from other donors' samples.

This chain joins TRBV11-2 and TRBJ2-2. This CDR3 has 13 residues. Germline CDR1 and CDR2: SGHAT and FQNNGV. This CDR3 is CASSSSAAGELFF. Supplemented by reference TRBV11-2 and TRBJ2-2, the full variable domain reads EAGVAQSPRYKIIEKRQSVAFWCNPISGHATLYWYQQILGQGPKLLIQFQNNGVVDDSQLPKDRFSAERLKGVDSTLKIQPAKLEDSAVYLCASSSSAAGELFFGEGSRLTVL.

The CDR3 is CASSWDSSSNQPQHF. The rearrangement links TRBV5-5 to TRBJ1-5. This CDR3 region has 15 residues. From germline, CDR1 is SGHKS and CDR2 YYEKEE (reference sequence).

The gene calls are TRBV13 and TRBJ2-7; TCRdb proposes TRBD2, but this gene call is untestable without DNA. Germline V gives CDR1 PRHDT, CDR2 FYEKMQ (reference sequence). CDR3 length: 15 amino acids. CDR3 loop: CASRKSGGPSYEQYF.

The rearrangement uses TRBV7-9 and TRBJ2-7. The CDR3 sequence is 14 residues long. The V gene's germline CDR1 is SEHNR and CDR2 FQNEAQ (reference sequence). The CDR3 protein is CASSRIESIYEQYF. The full variable domain, its missing parts supplied by reference TRBV7-9 and TRBJ2-7, is DTGVSQNPRHKITKRGQNVTFRCDPISEHNRLYWYRQTLGQGPEFLTYFQNEAQLEKSRLLSDRFSAERPKGSFSTLEIQRTEQGDSAMYLCASSRIESIYEQYFGPGTRLTVT.

The rearrangement joins TRBV19 to TRBJ2-1; TCRdb's D gene call, TRBD2, goes unchecked for lack of DNA. Germline V gene sequence: CDR1 LNHDA, CDR2 SQIVND (reference sequence). This CDR3 has 15 amino acids. This chain's CDR3 is CASSYGGAPYNEQFF.

V gene TRBV6-6 combines with J gene TRBJ1-1; TCRdb proposes TRBD1, but this gene call is untestable without DNA. This CDR3 region has 14 residues. CDR1 and CDR2 from the germline V gene are MNHNY and SVGAGI (reference sequence). The CDR3 protein is CASSYRIEGHQAFF.

This rearrangement joins TRBV20-1 to TRBJ2-1; the TCRdb D gene call, TRBD2, has no DNA to confirm it. Germline V gene data show CDR1 as DFQATT and CDR2 as SNEGSKA (reference sequence). The CDR3 consists of 12 residues. The CDR3 loop reads CSARRNGLEQFF.

This clonotype is labeled medium-sized (0.01 to 0.1%) based on frequency. The V and J genes are TRBV5-5 and TRBJ1-1; TCRdb indicates TRBD1, and absent DNA this call remains unverified. The CDR3 is 16 amino acids. Germline CDR1 SGHKS, CDR2 YYEKEE (reference sequence). CDR3 amino acids: CASSLNRASRDTEAFF. Supplemented by reference TRBV5-5 and TRBJ1-1, the full variable domain reads DAGVTQSPTHLIKTRGQQVTLRCSPISGHKSVSWYQQVLGQGPQFIFQYYEKEERGRGNFPDRFSARQFPNYSSELNVNALLLGDSALYLCASSLNRASRDTEAFFGQGTRLTVV.

By frequency, this clonotype registers medium-sized. The chain links TRBV6-6 to TRBJ2-2; TCRdb outputs TRBD1, but without DNA this stays unchecked. The germline CDR1 and CDR2 sequences are MNHNY and SVGAGI (reference sequence). This CDR3 has 20 residues. This CDR3 reads CASSYRTVPRTGIFGGELFF.

J is TRBJ2-7 and V is TRBV20-1; without DNA, the TCRdb call of TRBD2 cannot be checked. The length of the CDR3 is 15 residues. Germline CDR1 DFQATT, CDR2 SNEGSKA (reference sequence). The CDR3 protein is CSARPTSGSSYEQYF.

V is TRBV9 and J is TRBJ1-4; the TCRdb D gene call, TRBD1, has no DNA to confirm it. The CDR3 covers 17 residues. CDR1 SGDLS and CDR2 YYNGEE come from the germline V gene. This CDR3 is CASSVAGAGATNEKLFF.

The chain joins TRBV6-2 or TRBV6-3 to TRBJ2-7; the TRBD1 assignment by TCRdb is unverifiable without DNA. The CDR3 sequence is 14 residues long. CDR1 MNHEY and CDR2 SVGEGT come from the germline V gene. CDR3 loop: CASSDPGRIYEQYF.

This chain connects TRBV29-1 to TRBJ2-7; the D call of TRBD2 rests on TCRdb alone, since no DNA is present to check it. Looked up from germline, CDR1 is SQVTM and CDR2 is ANQGSEA. The CDR3 sequence is 14 residues long. The CDR3 here is CSVEIAGELYEQYF.

The rearrangement uses TRBV7-8 and TRBJ2-7. The CDR3 covers 15 residues. Germline-derived CDR1 and CDR2 are SGHVS and FQNEAQ. Here the CDR3 reads CASSLVGVGSYEQYF.

The V and J genes are TRBV29-1 and TRBJ2-1. Germline CDR1 SQVTM, CDR2 ANQGSEA. This CDR3 comprises 11 residues. The CDR3 loop is CSVMSAGEQFF.